The clone carrying this TCR beta chain has a count of ten or more. The sample belongs to a study of T cells after yellow fever vaccination. TCRdb passed the 5' RACE reads through MiXCR, listing each CDR3 protein once. The sample shows more than 3,500 distinct CDR3 sequences, around 7.8% of them seen only once. The CDR3 is made up of 17 amino acids. Per the germline V gene, CDR1 is LNHNV and CDR2 is YYDKDF (reference sequence). The J segment lost 2 bases and the V segment lost 5 bases, leaving 13 bases of the junction unmatched. The sequence was collected from a man aged 18 to 30 who received the YFV17D yellow fever vaccine. The source material was PBMCs, either bulk or a sorted T-cell subset (CD4+, CD8+, memory, or dextramer-sorted; not recorded which), sampled roughly 47 days after the first yellow fever vaccination. V is TRBV15 and J is TRBJ2-7; 9 bases fit TRBD1. The CDR3 here is CATSARWTGDGPYEQYV. The CDR3 coding sequence is TGTGCCACCAGCGCTAGATGGACAGGGGACGGGCCCTACGAGCAGTACGTC.